This T cell receptor beta chain was sequenced during a study of metastatic and nonmetastatic thyroid tumors. TCRdb re-clonotyped the PCR reads via MiXCR. The top ten hold under 9.5% of the sample, which has around 13,000 clones, less than 25% seen once. Treatment of any kind had been given to no patient before thyroid surgery. V was pared by 8 bases and J by 6 bases, with 16 bases between. Per germline, CDR1 DFQATT and CDR2 SNEGSKA (reference sequence). This CDR3 has 13 amino acids. The sample taken for sequencing was blood. This clonotype was obtained from a female donor with papillary thyroid cancer or a benign thyroid nodule (not recorded which). Some clones in this sample may be carry-over from other donors' samples. This chain uses TRBV20-1 with TRBJ2-2; possibly TRBD2 for D (6 bases). The CDR3, as DNA: TGCAGTTTACAGGAGGGTCTAGCCGGGGAGCTGTTTTTT. Its translation is CSLQEGLAGELFF.